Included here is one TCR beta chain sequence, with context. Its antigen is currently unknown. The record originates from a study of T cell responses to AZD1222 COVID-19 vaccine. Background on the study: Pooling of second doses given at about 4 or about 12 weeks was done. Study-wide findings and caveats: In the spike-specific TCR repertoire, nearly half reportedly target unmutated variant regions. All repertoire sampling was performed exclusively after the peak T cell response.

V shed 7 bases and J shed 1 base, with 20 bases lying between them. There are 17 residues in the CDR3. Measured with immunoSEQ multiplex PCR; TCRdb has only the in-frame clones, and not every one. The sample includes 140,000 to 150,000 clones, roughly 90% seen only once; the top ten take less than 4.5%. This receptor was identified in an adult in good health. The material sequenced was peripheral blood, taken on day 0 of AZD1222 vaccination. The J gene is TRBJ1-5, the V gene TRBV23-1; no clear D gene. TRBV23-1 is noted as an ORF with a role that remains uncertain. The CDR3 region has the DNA TGCGCCAGCAACATCTACCCAATCGGGTGCAGCAATCAGCCCCAGCATTTT. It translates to CASNIYPIGCSNQPQHF.